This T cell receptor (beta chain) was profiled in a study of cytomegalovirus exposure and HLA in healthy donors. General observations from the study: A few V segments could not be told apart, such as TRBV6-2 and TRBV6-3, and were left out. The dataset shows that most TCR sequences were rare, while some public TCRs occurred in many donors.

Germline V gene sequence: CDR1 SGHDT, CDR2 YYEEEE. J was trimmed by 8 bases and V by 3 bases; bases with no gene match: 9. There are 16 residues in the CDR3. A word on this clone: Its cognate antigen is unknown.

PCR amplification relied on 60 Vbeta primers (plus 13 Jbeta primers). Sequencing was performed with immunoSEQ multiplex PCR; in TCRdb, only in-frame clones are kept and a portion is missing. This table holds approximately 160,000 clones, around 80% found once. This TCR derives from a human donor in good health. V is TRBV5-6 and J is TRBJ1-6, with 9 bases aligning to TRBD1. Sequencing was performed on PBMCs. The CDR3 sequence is CASSSPTGGDYSPLHF. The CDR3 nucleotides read TGTGCCAGCAGCTCACCGACAGGGGGGGATTATTCACCCCTCCACTTT.